This T cell receptor beta chain emerged from a study of blood T cell repertoires in COVID-19. The wider study: Donors in the United States, Italy and Spain gave samples during acute or convalescent COVID-19. T cells, B-cell-depleted T cells, or PBMCs provided the cDNA or gDNA that served as material.

The V gene's germline CDR1 is SNHLY and CDR2 FYNNEI. This CDR3 spans 10 amino acids. This table comes from immunoSEQ multiplex PCR, and its TCRdb copy is limited to in-frame clones, with some not included. Among more than 150,000 clones, roughly nine tenths were seen once, and the ten largest hold around 15%. This clone was recorded once. At one end the junction does not follow the germline gene, possibly because of a read error. The sample taken for sequencing was peripheral blood. The chain couples TRBV2 to TRBJ1-2, with D uncertain. The TCR comes from a woman aged 40 to 50 with acute or convalescent COVID-19. The CDR3 DNA reads TGTGCCAGCCTTTTAGCCCAGTTTAACTTC. Protein: CASLLAQFNF.